The following is a TCR beta chain sequence with its context. This sample was taken from a study of graft-versus-host responses after intestinal transplantation. Measured with immunoSEQ multiplex PCR; TCRdb has only the in-frame clones, and not every one. The sample lists roughly 20,000 clones; around 54% were seen once. The receptor's source is a human patient who received an intestinal transplant. The sequencing here drew on alloreactive CD4+ T cells from a mixed lymphocyte reaction culture, taken before intestinal transplant. Subset in this sample: CFSE-low proliferating T cells sorted from roughly six-day pre-transplant mixed lymphocyte reaction (GvH or HvG direction).

The CDR3: CASTQGADEQYF. Here the CDR3 DNA reads TGTGCCAGTACACAGGGGGCCGACGAGCAGTACTTC. This chain uses TRBV19 with TRBJ2-7, with 9 nucleotides matching TRBD1. CDR1 and CDR2 from the germline V gene are LNHDA and SQIVND (reference sequence). This CDR3 region has 12 residues. J was trimmed by 5 bases and V by 7 bases; bases with no gene match: 3. Combining the CDR3 with reference TRBV19 and TRBJ2-7 gives the whole variable domain DGGITQSPKYLFRKEGQNVTLSCEQNLNHDAMYWYRQDPGQGLRLIYYSQIVNDFQKGDIAEGYSVSREKKESFPLTVTSAQKNPTAFYLCASTQGADEQYFGPGTRLTVT.